These 2 T cell receptor beta chains came from one sample sequenced in a study of CXCR3-negative and CXCR3-positive naive CD8 T cells (dated by TCRdb to the late 2010s). Sequencing relied on a NextSeq 550. The Human TCR Profiling Kit (MiLaboratory) was used to prepare UMI-labeled 5' RACE TRB cDNA libraries. TCRdb reprocessed the reads and assigns one entry to each CDR3 protein sequence, leaving out DNA. The sample's table lists a count of around 63,000 distinct CDR3 sequences. Jointly, the top ten make up 4.8% of the sample. Study-level results and caveats: Compared with CXCR3-negative naive cells, CXCR3-positive naive cells had TRB CDR3s with higher hydrophobicity (lower Kidera factor 4), lower energy, and higher strength and volume indices.

Their antigens remain unidentified. Sequenced: naive CXCR3+ CD8+ T cells from blood. The meaning of the sample's cell subset or site label: CD45RO-CCR7+CD27+CD95- naive CD8+ T cells expressing CXCR3 (TNR3+). All receptors derive from a human donor in good health. Some clones in this sample may be carry-over from other donors' samples.

The chain has TRBV4-1 and TRBJ2-3. The CDR3 sequence is 14 residues long. The germline CDR1 and CDR2 sequences are MGHRA and YSYEKL. The CDR3 loop is CASSQEGSWDTQYF.

The V and J genes are TRBV7-9 and TRBJ2-7; the D gene TCRdb calls, TRBD2, cannot be checked with no DNA. Per germline, CDR1 SEHNR and CDR2 FQNEAQ (reference sequence). The CDR3 has 18 residues. CDR3 sequence reads: CASSPRTTAGTAPYEQYF.